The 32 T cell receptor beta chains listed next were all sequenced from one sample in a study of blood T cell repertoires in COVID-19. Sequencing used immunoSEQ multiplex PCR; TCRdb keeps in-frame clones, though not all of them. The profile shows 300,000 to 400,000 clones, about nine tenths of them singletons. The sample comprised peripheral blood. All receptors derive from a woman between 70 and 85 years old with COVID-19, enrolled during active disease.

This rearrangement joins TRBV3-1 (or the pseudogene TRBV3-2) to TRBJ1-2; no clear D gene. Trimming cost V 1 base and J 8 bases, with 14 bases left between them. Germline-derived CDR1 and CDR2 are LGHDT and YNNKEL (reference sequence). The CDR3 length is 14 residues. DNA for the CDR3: TGTGCCAGCAGCCAAGGCTTTGACAATTGGGGCTACACCTTC. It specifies CASSQGFDNWGYTF.

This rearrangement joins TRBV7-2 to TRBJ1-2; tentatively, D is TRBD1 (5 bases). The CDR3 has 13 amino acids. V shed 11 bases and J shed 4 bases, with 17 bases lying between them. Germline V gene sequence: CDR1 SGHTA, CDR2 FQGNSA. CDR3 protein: CAAFAWGVYGYTF. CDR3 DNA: TGTGCCGCGTTTGCGTGGGGGGTCTATGGCTACACCTTC.

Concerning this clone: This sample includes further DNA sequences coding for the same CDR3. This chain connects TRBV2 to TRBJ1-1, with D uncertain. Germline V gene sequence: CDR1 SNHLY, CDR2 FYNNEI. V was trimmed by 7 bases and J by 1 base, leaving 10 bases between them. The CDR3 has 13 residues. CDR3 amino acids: CASIRTGNTEAFF. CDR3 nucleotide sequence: TGTGCCAGCATAAGGACTGGGAACACTGAAGCTTTCTTT.

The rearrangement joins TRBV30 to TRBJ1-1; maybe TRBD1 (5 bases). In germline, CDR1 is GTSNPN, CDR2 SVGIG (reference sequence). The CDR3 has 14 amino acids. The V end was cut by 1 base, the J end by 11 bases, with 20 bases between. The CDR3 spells CAWSEAGPTGRAFF. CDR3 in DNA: TGTGCCTGGAGTGAGGCAGGGCCTACTGGTAGGGCTTTCTTT.

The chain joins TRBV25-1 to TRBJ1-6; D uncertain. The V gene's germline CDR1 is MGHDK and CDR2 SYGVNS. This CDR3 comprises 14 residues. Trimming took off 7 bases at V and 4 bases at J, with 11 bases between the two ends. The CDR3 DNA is TGTGCCAGCAAAGCCGAGTATTATAATTCACCCCTCCACTTT. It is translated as CASKAEYYNSPLHF.

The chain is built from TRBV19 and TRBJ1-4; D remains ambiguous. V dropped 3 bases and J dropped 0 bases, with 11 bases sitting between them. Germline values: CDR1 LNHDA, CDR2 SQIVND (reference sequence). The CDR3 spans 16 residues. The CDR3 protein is CASSIKGGATNEKLFF. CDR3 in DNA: TGTGCCAGTAGTATCAAGGGAGGTGCAACTAATGAAAAACTGTTTTTT.

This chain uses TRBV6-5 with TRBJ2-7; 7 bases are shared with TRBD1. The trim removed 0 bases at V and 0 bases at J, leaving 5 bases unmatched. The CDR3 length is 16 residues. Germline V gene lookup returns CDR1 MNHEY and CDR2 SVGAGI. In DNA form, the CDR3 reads TGTGCCAGCAGTTACTCGTTAGGGGGCGTCTCCTACGAGCAGTACTTC. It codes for CASSYSLGGVSYEQYF.

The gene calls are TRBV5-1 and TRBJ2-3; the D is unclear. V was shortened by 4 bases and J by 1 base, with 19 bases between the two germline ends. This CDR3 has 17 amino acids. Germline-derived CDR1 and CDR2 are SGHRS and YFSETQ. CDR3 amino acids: CASSVSGSPRGTDTQYF. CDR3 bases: TGCGCCAGCAGCGTATCCGGGTCCCCTCGGGGCACAGATACGCAGTATTTT.

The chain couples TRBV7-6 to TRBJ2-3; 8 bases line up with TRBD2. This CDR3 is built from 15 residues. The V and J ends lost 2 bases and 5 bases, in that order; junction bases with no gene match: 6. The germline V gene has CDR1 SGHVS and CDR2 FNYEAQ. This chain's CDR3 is CASSLQSGGGDTQYF. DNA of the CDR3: TGTGCCAGCAGCTTACAGAGCGGGGGCGGAGATACGCAGTATTTT.

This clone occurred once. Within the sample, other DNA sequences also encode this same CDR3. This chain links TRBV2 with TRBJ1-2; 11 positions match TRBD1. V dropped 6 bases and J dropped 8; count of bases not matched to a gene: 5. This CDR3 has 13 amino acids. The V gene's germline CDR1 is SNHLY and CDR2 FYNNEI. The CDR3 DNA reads TGTGCCAGCAGGCCCGGGACAGGGGGAGGCTACACCTTC. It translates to CASRPGTGGGYTF.

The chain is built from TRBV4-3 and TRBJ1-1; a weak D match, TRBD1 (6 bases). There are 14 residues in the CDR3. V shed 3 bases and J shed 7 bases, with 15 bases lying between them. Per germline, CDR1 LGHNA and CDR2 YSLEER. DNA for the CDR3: TGCGCCAGCAGCCACGAACAGACAGGCCGTGAAGCTTTCTTT. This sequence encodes CASSHEQTGREAFF.

The CDR3 spells CASSLDGQGKTEQYF. The CDR3 DNA reads TGCGCCAGCAGCTTGGATGGTCAGGGGAAGACCGAGCAGTACTTC. The chain links TRBV5-1 to TRBJ2-7; weak D call: TRBD1 (6 bases). Germline CDR1 is SGHRS and CDR2 is YFSETQ. This CDR3 has 15 residues. V was clipped by 0 bases and J by 6 bases, with 16 bases between them.

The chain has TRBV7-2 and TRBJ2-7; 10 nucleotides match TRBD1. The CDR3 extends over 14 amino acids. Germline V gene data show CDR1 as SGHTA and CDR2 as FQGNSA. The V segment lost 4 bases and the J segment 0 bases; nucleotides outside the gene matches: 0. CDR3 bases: TGTGCCAGCAGCTGGGACAGGGGCTCCTACGAGCAGTACTTC. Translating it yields CASSWDRGSYEQYF. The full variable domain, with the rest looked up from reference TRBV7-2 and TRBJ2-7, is GAGVSQSPSNKVTEKGKDVELRCDPISGHTALYWYRQSLGQGLEFLIYFQGNSAPDKSGLPSDRFSAERTGGSVSTLTIQRTQQEDSAVYLCASSWDRGSYEQYFGPGTRLTVT.

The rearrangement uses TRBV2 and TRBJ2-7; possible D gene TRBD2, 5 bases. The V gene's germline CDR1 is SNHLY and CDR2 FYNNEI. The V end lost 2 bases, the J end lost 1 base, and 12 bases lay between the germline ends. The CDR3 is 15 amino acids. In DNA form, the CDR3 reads TGTGCCAGCAGTGAAAATGAGGGCCCGTCCTACGAGCAGTACTTC. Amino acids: CASSENEGPSYEQYF.

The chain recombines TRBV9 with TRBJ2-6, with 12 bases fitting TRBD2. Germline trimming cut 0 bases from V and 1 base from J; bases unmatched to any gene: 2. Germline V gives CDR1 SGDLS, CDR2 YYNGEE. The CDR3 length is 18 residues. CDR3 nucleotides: TGTGCCAGCAGCGTAGTAGGGACTAGCGGGTCTGGGGCCAACGTCCTGACTTTC. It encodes CASSVVGTSGSGANVLTF.

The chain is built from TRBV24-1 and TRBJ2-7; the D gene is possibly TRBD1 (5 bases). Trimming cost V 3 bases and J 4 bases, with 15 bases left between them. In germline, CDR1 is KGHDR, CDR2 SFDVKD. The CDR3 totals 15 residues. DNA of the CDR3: TGTGCCACCAGTGATGGAGACAGTCGGATTTACGAGCAGTACTTC. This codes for CATSDGDSRIYEQYF.

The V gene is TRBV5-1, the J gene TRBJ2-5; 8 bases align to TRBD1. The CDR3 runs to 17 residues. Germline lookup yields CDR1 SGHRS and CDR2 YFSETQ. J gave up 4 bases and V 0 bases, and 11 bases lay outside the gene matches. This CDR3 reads CASSLALAGGSGETQYF. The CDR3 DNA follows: TGCGCCAGCAGCTTGGCCTTGGCAGGGGGCTCGGGAGAGACCCAGTACTTC.

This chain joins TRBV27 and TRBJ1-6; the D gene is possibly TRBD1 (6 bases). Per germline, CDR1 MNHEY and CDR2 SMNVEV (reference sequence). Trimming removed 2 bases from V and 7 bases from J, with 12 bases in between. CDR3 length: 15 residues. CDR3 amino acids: CASSLGGRANSPLHF. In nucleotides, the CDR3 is TGTGCCAGCAGTTTAGGGGGCCGAGCAAATTCACCCCTCCACTTT.

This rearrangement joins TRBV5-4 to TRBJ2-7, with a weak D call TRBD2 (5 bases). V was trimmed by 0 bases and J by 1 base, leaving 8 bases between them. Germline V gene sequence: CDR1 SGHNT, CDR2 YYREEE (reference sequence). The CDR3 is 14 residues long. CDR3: CASSLESGSYEQYF. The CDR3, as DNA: TGTGCCAGCAGCTTGGAATCGGGATCCTACGAGCAGTACTTC.

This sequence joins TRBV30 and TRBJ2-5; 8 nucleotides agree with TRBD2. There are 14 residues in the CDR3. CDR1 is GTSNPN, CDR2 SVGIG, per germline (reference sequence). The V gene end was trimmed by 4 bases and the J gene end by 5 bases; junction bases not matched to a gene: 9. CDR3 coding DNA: TGTGCCTGGACTATAGCGGGGACCAGGGAGACCCAGTACTTC. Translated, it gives CAWTIAGTRETQYF. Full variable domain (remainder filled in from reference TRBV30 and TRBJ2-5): SQTIHQWPATLVQPVGSPLSLECTVEGTSNPNLYWYRQAAGRGLQLLFYSVGIGQISSEVPQNLSASRPQDRQFILSSKKLLLSDSGFYLCAWTIAGTRETQYFGPGTRLLVL.

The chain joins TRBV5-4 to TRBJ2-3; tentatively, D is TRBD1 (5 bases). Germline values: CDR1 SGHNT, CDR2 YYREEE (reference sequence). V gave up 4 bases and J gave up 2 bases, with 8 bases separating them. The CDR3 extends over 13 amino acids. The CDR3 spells CASSLGATDTQYF. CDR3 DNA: TGTGCCAGCAGCCTTGGGGCCACAGATACGCAGTATTTT.

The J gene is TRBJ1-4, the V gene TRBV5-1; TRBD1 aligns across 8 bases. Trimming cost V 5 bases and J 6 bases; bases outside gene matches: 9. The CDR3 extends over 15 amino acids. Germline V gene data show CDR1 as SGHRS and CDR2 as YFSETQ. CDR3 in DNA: TGCGCCAGCAGTCGTCAGACAGGGGAGGATGAAAAACTGTTTTTT. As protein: CASSRQTGEDEKLFF. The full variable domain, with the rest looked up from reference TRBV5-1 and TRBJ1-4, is KAGVTQTPRYLIKTRGQQVTLSCSPISGHRSVSWYQQTPGQGLQFLFEYFSETQRNKGNFPGRFSGRQFSNSRSEMNVSTLELGDSALYLCASSRQTGEDEKLFFGSGTQLSVL.

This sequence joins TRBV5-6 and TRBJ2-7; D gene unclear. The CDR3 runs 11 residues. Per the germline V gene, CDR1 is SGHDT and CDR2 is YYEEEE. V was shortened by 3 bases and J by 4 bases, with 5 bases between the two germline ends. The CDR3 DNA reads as TGTGCCAGCAGCTCCTATTACGAGCAGTACTTC. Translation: CASSSYYEQYF.

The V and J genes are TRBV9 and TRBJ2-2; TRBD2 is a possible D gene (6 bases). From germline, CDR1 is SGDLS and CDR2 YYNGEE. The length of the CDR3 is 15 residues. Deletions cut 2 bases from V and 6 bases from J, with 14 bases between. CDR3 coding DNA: TGTGCCAGCAGCGTGACTAGTTACGGGCCCGGGGAGCTGTTTTTT. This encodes CASSVTSYGPGELFF.

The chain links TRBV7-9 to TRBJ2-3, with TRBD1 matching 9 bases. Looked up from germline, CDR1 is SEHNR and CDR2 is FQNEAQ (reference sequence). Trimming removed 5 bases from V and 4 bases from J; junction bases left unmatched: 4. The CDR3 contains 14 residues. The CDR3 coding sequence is TGTGCCAGCAGCCGGACAGGGGAAGCAGATACGCAGTATTTT. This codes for CASSRTGEADTQYF.

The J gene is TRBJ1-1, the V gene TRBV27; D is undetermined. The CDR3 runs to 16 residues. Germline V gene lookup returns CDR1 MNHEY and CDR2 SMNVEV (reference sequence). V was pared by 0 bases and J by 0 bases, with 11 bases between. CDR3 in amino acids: CASSLSAILMNTEAFF. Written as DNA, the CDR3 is TGTGCCAGCAGTTTATCGGCCATATTAATGAACACTGAAGCTTTCTTT.

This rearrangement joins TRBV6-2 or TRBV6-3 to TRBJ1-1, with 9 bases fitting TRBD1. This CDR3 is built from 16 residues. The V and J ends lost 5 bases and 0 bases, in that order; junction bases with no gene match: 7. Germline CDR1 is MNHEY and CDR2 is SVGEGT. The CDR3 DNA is TGTGCCAGCAGTACCGGGACAGGGAGAATGAACACTGAAGCTTTCTTT. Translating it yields CASSTGTGRMNTEAFF.

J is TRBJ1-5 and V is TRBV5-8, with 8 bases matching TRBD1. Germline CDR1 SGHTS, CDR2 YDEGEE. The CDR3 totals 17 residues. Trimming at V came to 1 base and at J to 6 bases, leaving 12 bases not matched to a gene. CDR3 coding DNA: TGTGCCAGCAGCTTGTACGGGACAGGCCGTTCGGGTCAGCCCCAGCATTTT. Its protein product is CASSLYGTGRSGQPQHF. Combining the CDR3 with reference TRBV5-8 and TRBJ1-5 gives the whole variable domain EAGVTQSPTHLIKTRGQQATLRCSPISGHTSVYWYQQALGLGLQFLLWYDEGEERNRGNFPPRFSGRQFPNYSSELNVNALELEDSALYLCASSLYGTGRSGQPQHFGDGTRLSIL.

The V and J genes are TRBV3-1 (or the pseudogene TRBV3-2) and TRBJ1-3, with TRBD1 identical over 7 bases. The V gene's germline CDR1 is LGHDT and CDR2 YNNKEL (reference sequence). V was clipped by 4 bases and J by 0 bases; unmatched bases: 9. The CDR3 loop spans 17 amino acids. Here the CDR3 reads CASSRFGGQSSGNTIYF. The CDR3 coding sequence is TGTGCCAGCAGCCGTTTCGGGGGACAGAGCTCTGGAAACACCATATATTTT.

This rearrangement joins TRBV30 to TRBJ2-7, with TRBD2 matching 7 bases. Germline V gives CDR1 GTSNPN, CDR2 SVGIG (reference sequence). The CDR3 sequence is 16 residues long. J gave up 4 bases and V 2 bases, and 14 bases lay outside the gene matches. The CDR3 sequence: CAWSPSGLRPPYEQYF. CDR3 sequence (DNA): TGTGCCTGGAGTCCCTCGGGACTACGACCCCCTTACGAGCAGTACTTC.

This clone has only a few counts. CDR3 in DNA: TGTGCCTGGAAAACCCGACAGGGGCCCTATGGCTACACCTTC. Protein: CAWKTRQGPYGYTF. The gene calls are TRBV30 and TRBJ1-2; 8 nucleotides align to TRBD1. Trimming removed 4 bases from V and 4 bases from J; junction bases left unmatched: 8. From germline, CDR1 is GTSNPN and CDR2 SVGIG (reference sequence). The length of the CDR3 is 14 residues. The full variable domain, in which reference TRBV30 and TRBJ1-2 provide the parts outside the CDR3, is SQTIHQWPATLVQPVGSPLSLECTVEGTSNPNLYWYRQAAGRGLQLLFYSVGIGQISSEVPQNLSASRPQDRQFILSSKKLLLSDSGFYLCAWKTRQGPYGYTFGSGTRLTVV.

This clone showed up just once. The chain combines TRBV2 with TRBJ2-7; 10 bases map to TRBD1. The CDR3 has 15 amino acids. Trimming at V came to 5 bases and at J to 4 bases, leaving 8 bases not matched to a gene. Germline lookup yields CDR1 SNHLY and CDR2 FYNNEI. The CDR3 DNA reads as TGTGCCAGCAGTTCGGGACAGGGACAGGGGTACGAGCAGTACTTC. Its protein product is CASSSGQGQGYEQYF. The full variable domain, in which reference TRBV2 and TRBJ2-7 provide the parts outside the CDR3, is EPEVTQTPSHQVTQMGQEVILRCVPISNHLYFYWYRQILGQKVEFLVSFYNNEISEKSEIFDDQFSVERPDGSNFTLKIRSTKLEDSAMYFCASSSGQGQGYEQYFGPGTRLTVT.